This TCR beta chain stems from a study of T cells in Graves' hyperthyroidism and ophthalmopathy. The CDR3 regions of TCR beta were amplified from RNA transcripts. When the TCR CDR3 underwent first-round RT-PCR, the HTBI primer set was used. TCRdb reanalysed the multiplex PCR reads using MiXCR and keeps one entry per CDR3 protein. Of 530,000 or so distinct CDR3 sequences in the sample, around a quarter were seen once. The CDR3 consists of 12 residues. Trimming shortened V by 3 bases and J by 5 bases, and 10 bases separated the two germline ends. Germline CDR1 and CDR2: DFQATT and SNEGSKA (reference sequence). Thyroid ultrasound, orbital computed tomography, clinical symptoms, and serum thyroxine and TRAb underpinned diagnoses. This clonotype turned up a few times.

The sample taken for sequencing was blood. This TCR came from a woman aged 30 to 39 with Graves' ophthalmopathy. V is TRBV20-1 and J is TRBJ2-5; D may correspond to TRBD1 or TRBD2 (6 bases each). CDR3 bases: TGCAGTGCTAGGAGGGGGGCGGAGACCCAGTACTTC. It encodes CSARRGAETQYF.